The 20 T cell receptor beta chains reported below all come from one sample, sequenced in a study of CD8 T cells in ankylosing spondylitis. TCRdb redid the calling of the 5' RACE reads with MiXCR, one entry per CDR3 protein. Here the sample spans approximately 290,000 distinct CDR3 sequences, around 21% being singletons. Sequencing was performed on blood, either unsorted or a sorted T cell fraction (not recorded which). All receptors derive from a female donor with ankylosing spondylitis or in good health (not recorded which).

The V and J genes are TRBV20-1 and TRBJ1-4, with 8 bases that match TRBD1. V was pared by 3 bases and J by 3 bases, with 6 bases of the junction left unmatched. The germline V gene encodes CDR1 DFQATT and CDR2 SNEGSKA (reference sequence). The CDR3 is 15 amino acids. This CDR3 is CSARLPGQANEKLFF. In DNA form, the CDR3 reads TGCAGTGCTAGGTTGCCGGGACAGGCTAATGAAAAACTGTTTTTT.

J is TRBJ2-5 and V is TRBV6-2 or TRBV6-3; D is ambiguous. This CDR3 has 12 residues. V was shortened by 7 bases and J by 4 bases, with 10 bases between the two germline ends. CDR1 MNHEY and CDR2 SVGEGT come from the germline V gene. The chain's CDR3 is CASTHPGETQYF. The DNA for the CDR3 is TGTGCCAGCACCCATCCGGGAGAGACCCAGTACTTC.

The CDR3 loop reads CASSASKGGRAREQFF. CDR3 bases: TGCGCCAGCAGTGCCTCTAAGGGCGGGAGGGCCCGTGAGCAGTTCTTC. The V and J genes are TRBV10-1 and TRBJ2-1, with 9 bases fitting TRBD2. Trimming at V came to 4 bases and at J to 9 bases, leaving 13 bases not matched to a gene. The CDR3 runs 16 residues. Germline CDR1 and CDR2: WNHNN and SYGVQD (reference sequence).

This clonotype was counted many times. V gene TRBV29-1 combines with J gene TRBJ1-5; 8 bases line up with TRBD1. V lost 5 bases to trimming and J lost 6 bases; unmatched junction nucleotides: 6. The CDR3 is 13 residues long. CDR1 is SQVTM and CDR2 is ANQGSEA in the germline V gene. The chain's CDR3 is CSVRTGRTQPQHF. CDR3 sequence (DNA): TGCAGCGTTCGGACAGGGCGGACTCAGCCCCAGCATTTT.

The chain uses TRBV24-1 and TRBJ2-3; 8 bases fit TRBD2. J gave up 4 bases and V 7 bases, and 3 bases lay outside the gene matches. Germline assignment: CDR1 KGHDR and CDR2 SFDVKD. The CDR3 extends over 13 amino acids. Here the CDR3 reads CATRSGSADTQYF. The CDR3 nucleotides read TGTGCCACCAGGAGCGGGAGTGCAGATACGCAGTATTTT.

This clonotype was seen at least ten times. The chain uses TRBV20-1 and TRBJ1-2, with D possibly matching TRBD1 (6 bases). Trimming stripped 5 bases from V and 8 bases from J, with 24 bases between. The CDR3 extends over 15 amino acids. Germline CDR1 is DFQATT and CDR2 is SNEGSKA (reference sequence). The CDR3 region is CSARGGKAGLYGYTF. The DNA of the CDR3 is TGCAGTGCTCGAGGGGGAAAGGCAGGGCTCTACGGCTACACCTTC.

The chain carries TRBV29-1 and TRBJ2-7, with 9 bases that match TRBD2. The length of the CDR3 is 15 residues. V lost 4 bases and J lost 2; bases outside the gene matches: 9. Germline V lookup: CDR1 SQVTM, CDR2 ANQGSEA. The CDR3 DNA sequence: TGCAGCGTTGCGGAGCCGGGACTAGCAGCCTACGAGCAGTACTTC. Translation gives CSVAEPGLAAYEQYF.

This clonotype appeared a few times. The chain joins TRBV5-1 to TRBJ2-5; no clear D gene. The length of the CDR3 is 14 residues. Trimming shortened V by 0 bases and J by 2 bases, and 8 bases separated the two germline ends. CDR1 and CDR2 (germline): SGHRS, YFSETQ. CDR3 sequence reads: CASSLAGSQETQYF. CDR3 DNA sequence: TGCGCCAGCAGCTTGGCCGGCAGTCAAGAGACCCAGTACTTC.

V and J are TRBV6-2 or TRBV6-3 and TRBJ2-2, with 10 nucleotides matching TRBD2. Germline lookup yields CDR1 MNHEY and CDR2 SVGEGT. CDR3 size: 19 residues. With 2 bases clipped from V and 0 bases from J, the junction kept 9 bases outside the gene matches. CDR3 sequence (DNA): TGTGCCAGCAGTTACCGTCCCCCCGGACTAGCGGCGAACACCGGGGAGCTGTTTTTT. It specifies CASSYRPPGLAANTGELFF.

This clonotype turned up a few times. The chain carries TRBV7-3 and TRBJ2-1; 14 bases line up with TRBD2. This CDR3 is 16 amino acids long. In germline, CDR1 is SGHTA, CDR2 FQGTGA. V trimming: 4 bases; J trimming: 8 bases; junction bases outside the gene matches: 7. The CDR3 region has the DNA TGTGCCAGCAGCTCCGCCGGGACTAGCGGGAGACATGAGCAGTTCTTC. This translates into CASSSAGTSGRHEQFF. The full variable domain, its missing parts supplied by reference TRBV7-3 and TRBJ2-1, is GAGVSQTPSNKVTEKGKYVELRCDPISGHTALYWYRQSLGQGPEFLIYFQGTGAADDSGLPNDRFFAVRPEGSVSTLKIQRTERGDSAVYLCASSSAGTSGRHEQFFGPGTRLTVL.

This clonotype was picked up a small number of times. The J gene is TRBJ1-2, the V gene TRBV6-1; D remains ambiguous. The germline gives CDR1 MNHNS, CDR2 SASEGT. V was shortened by 8 bases and J by 8 bases, with 18 bases between the two germline ends. CDR3 length: 13 residues. CDR3 in amino acids: CASLWMTSQGYTF. The CDR3 DNA is TGTGCCAGCCTATGGATGACGTCCCAGGGCTACACCTTC.

This clonotype was seen a single time. This chain connects TRBV2 to TRBJ2-7; 9 nucleotides agree with TRBD1. The CDR3 runs to 13 residues. Germline values: CDR1 SNHLY, CDR2 FYNNEI. V lost 6 bases to trimming and J lost 3 bases; unmatched junction nucleotides: 3. This CDR3 reads CASRGGQGYEQYF. The DNA of the CDR3 is TGTGCCAGCAGGGGGGGACAGGGCTACGAGCAGTACTTC.

The chain combines TRBV7-9 with TRBJ2-6, with no clear D. The CDR3 has 14 residues. V was pared by 1 base and J by 4 bases, with 5 bases between. Germline-derived CDR1 and CDR2 are SEHNR and FQNEAQ (reference sequence). In nucleotides, the CDR3 is TGTGCCAGCAGCTTAGTTGGGGGGGCCAACGTCCTGACTTTC. Translated, it gives CASSLVGGANVLTF. Looking up the rest from reference TRBV7-9 and TRBJ2-6 gives the full variable domain: DTGVSQNPRHKITKRGQNVTFRCDPISEHNRLYWYRQTLGQGPEFLTYFQNEAQLEKSRLLSDRFSAERPKGSFSTLEIQRTEQGDSAMYLCASSLVGGANVLTFGAGSRLTVL.

CDR3 DNA sequence: TGCAGCGTTGTCCAGCAGGGGCTAGGACACGAGCAGTACTTC. Translated: CSVVQQGLGHEQYF. The V gene is TRBV29-1, the J gene TRBJ2-7, with D possibly matching TRBD1 (6 bases). Germline CDR1 and CDR2: SQVTM and ANQGSEA. The germline V and J ends were trimmed by 4 bases and 5 bases, with 18 bases remaining between them. CDR3 size: 14 residues.

Only a few counts were recorded for this clonotype. The chain couples TRBV20-1 to TRBJ2-5; 7 bases agree with TRBD2. V lost 6 bases, J lost 5 bases, and 9 bases stayed unmatched. The CDR3 extends over 13 amino acids. CDR1 is DFQATT and CDR2 is SNEGSKA in the germline V gene (reference sequence). In nucleotides, the CDR3 is TGCAGTGCGTCGGGAGGCGGAGGCGAGACCCAGTACTTC. This codes for CSASGGGGETQYF.

The sample holds a few counts of this clonotype. The chain has TRBV10-3 and TRBJ2-3, with 8 bases identical to TRBD2. Germline V CDR1 and CDR2: ENHRY, SYGVKD. This CDR3 comprises 14 residues. The ends lost 8 bases at V and 4 bases at J; junction bases unmatched: 8. The CDR3 sequence: CAIADSGNPDTQYF. The CDR3 coding sequence is TGTGCCATCGCAGATAGCGGGAACCCAGATACGCAGTATTTT.

The chain combines TRBV19 with TRBJ1-1; D is uncertain. Looked up from germline, CDR1 is LNHDA and CDR2 is SQIVND (reference sequence). The CDR3 has 15 amino acids. The ends were cut back, 6 bases at V and 0 bases at J, with 14 bases in the middle. The chain's CDR3 is CASSPAGPLNTEAFF. For the CDR3, the DNA is TGTGCCAGTAGCCCAGCCGGGCCCCTGAACACTGAAGCTTTCTTT.

This clonotype has more than one count but fewer than ten. The chain joins TRBV20-1 to TRBJ1-5; D is unresolved. V was trimmed by 3 bases and J by 2 bases, leaving 8 bases between them. Germline V gene sequence: CDR1 DFQATT, CDR2 SNEGSKA (reference sequence). The CDR3 consists of 13 residues. This chain's CDR3 is CSASRSGNQPQHF. CDR3 DNA: TGCAGTGCTAGCAGGTCTGGCAATCAGCCCCAGCATTTT.

This clonotype was picked up many times. The CDR3 here is CASSYSTGVVNTEAFF. In nucleotides, the CDR3 is TGTGCCAGCAGTTACTCGACAGGGGTCGTGAACACTGAAGCTTTCTTT. This chain joins TRBV6-5 and TRBJ1-1; 8 bases match TRBD1. CDR1 is MNHEY, CDR2 SVGAGI, per germline. Trimming removed 0 bases from V and 0 bases from J; junction bases left unmatched: 3. CDR3 size: 16 residues.

This clonotype was observed a handful of times. The DNA for the CDR3 is TGCAGCGTCGACGATAACTATGGCTACACCTTC. Encoded protein: CSVDDNYGYTF. The genes are TRBV29-1 and TRBJ1-2, with unresolved D. Trimming stripped 6 bases from V and 1 base from J, with 6 bases between. Germline V lookup: CDR1 SQVTM, CDR2 ANQGSEA. CDR3 size: 11 residues. Full variable domain (outside the CDR3, taken from reference TRBV29-1 and TRBJ1-2): SAVISQKPSRDICQRGTSLTIQCQVDSQVTMMFWYRQQPGQSLTLIATANQGSEATYESGFVIDKFPISRPNLTFSTLTVSNMSPEDSSIYLCSVDDNYGYTFGSGTRLTVV.